These T cell receptor beta chains were read from a single sample in a study of response to subunit inactivated influenza vaccine. TCRdb reprocessed the RT-PCR reads with MiXCR, giving one entry per CDR3 protein. The data hold about 800,000 distinct CDR3 sequences, with approximately 21% observed a single time. Here the sequenced sample was PBMCs from blood, taken about 5 days after vaccination. These receptors originate from a man between 45 and 60 years old who received an inactivated influenza vaccine. The CDR3 runs from the conserved cysteine through the conserved F or W. A D gene is named only where the DNA matches it firmly.

v_call d_call cdr3_aa
TRBV20-1 . CSARDPFWEGVRDEQFF
TRBV12-3/TRBV12-4 TRBD2 CASSLLAPDYNEQFF
TRBV6-5 . CASSYIQGGNTIYF
TRBV5-1 . CASSLVQTTYGYTF
TRBV20-1 . CSVTAGAGYTF
TRBV29-1 . CSVRGGEKLFF
TRBV12-3/TRBV12-4 . CASSGTNTGELFF
TRBV6-1 TRBD2 CASRKERGRDTQYF
TRBV7-9 TRBD1 CASSLLTGSDFNSPLHF
TRBV7-8 TRBD2 CASSLNLAASTDTQYF
TRBV20-1 TRBD2 CSPGEGADTQYF
TRBV5-1 TRBD1 CASSGQGRNEKLFF
TRBV7-2 . CASSLEAPSGTEAFF
TRBV19 . CASSIGVLGPVGNEQFF
TRBV20-1 TRBD2 CSAHKIPGLGDTQYF
TRBV10-3 . CATRGELLAYEQYF
TRBV4-3 . CASSQDSGRWTEAFF
TRBV7-2 TRBD2 CASSLAGGTWGTDTQYF
TRBV5-1 . CASTATLGTDANYGYTF
TRBV20-1 . CSALIAGRINEQFF
TRBV1 . CTSSPRGGRYNEQFF
TRBV29-1 . CSGQVLQEQYF
TRBV14 . CASSQDWRDQQFF
TRBV7-2 TRBD1 CASSRRQGTTEQFF
TRBV5-5 . CASSLGLGALESYNEQFF
TRBV20-1 . CSASLRLVGETQYF
TRBV27 . CASTSARRTDNEQFF
TRBV3-1 TRBD2 CATSKDFAGEAYNEQFF
TRBV11-2 . CASSPDIGGTDTQYF
TRBV23-1 . CASSQSWARVPYEQYF
TRBV3-1 TRBD2 CASSQLSGSSGGGEQFF
TRBV29-1 . CSVDERGLTDTQYF
TRBV5-5 TRBD2 CASSAGAGVQETQYF
TRBV20-1 . CSALWGLHDYEQYF
TRBV5-1 . CASSFSGTDVGTQYF
TRBV29-1 TRBD1 CSVETGANYNEQFF
TRBV3-1 TRBD2 CASSQVAGGVYNEQFF
TRBV6-1 . CASRQRFSGANVLTF
TRBV25-1 . CASRGPLGAGELFF
TRBV7-9 . CASGGDTQYF
TRBV3-1 TRBD2 CAISSDYYVFAGGRDTQYF
TRBV21-1 . CATPPCNEQFF
TRBV9 . CASSVSRGSTDTQYF
TRBV27 . CASSLRGGVQETQYF
TRBV6-6 . CASRLQVDYEQYF